These 30 T cell receptor beta chains originate from one sample sequenced in a study of T cell responses to AZD1222 COVID-19 vaccine. The data were produced by immunoSEQ multiplex PCR, yet TCRdb's version contains in-frame clones alone and is incomplete. The sample includes 100,000 to 150,000 clones, roughly nine tenths of them seen just once. Material: peripheral blood, obtained on day 0 of AZD1222 vaccination. These receptors originate from an adult in good health.

This chain uses TRBV5-6 with TRBJ1-3; 12 bases fit TRBD1. The V and J ends lost 4 bases and 4 bases, in that order; junction bases with no gene match: 6. The CDR3 is 16 amino acids. Germline CDR1 and CDR2: SGHDT and YYEEEE. CDR3 region: CASSAGTGGRGNTIYF. The CDR3, as DNA: TGTGCCAGCAGCGCGGGGACAGGGGGCCGGGGAAACACCATATATTTT.

V and J are TRBV2 and TRBJ2-2, with D tentatively TRBD1 (5 bases). The CDR3 consists of 13 residues. In germline, CDR1 is SNHLY, CDR2 FYNNEI. Trimming took 2 bases from V and 6 from J, leaving 7 bases between them. For the CDR3, the DNA is TGTGCCAGCAGTGAAAGGGGCTCCGGGGAGCTGTTTTTT. Its protein product is CASSERGSGELFF.

This clone was counted once. The gene calls are TRBV19 and TRBJ2-1; possible D gene TRBD2, 5 bases. Germline loops: CDR1 LNHDA, CDR2 SQIVND (reference sequence). CDR3 length: 15 residues. V was clipped by 3 bases and J by 4 bases, with 13 bases between them. This chain's CDR3 is CASSMEAWAYNEQFF. Written as DNA, the CDR3 is TGTGCCAGTAGTATGGAGGCCTGGGCGTACAATGAGCAGTTCTTC.

This clone was seen only once. The rearrangement joins TRBV3-1 (or the pseudogene TRBV3-2) to TRBJ1-5; unclear D gene. Germline CDR1 and CDR2: LGHDT and YNNKEL (reference sequence). V lost 0 bases to trimming and J lost 1 base, with 7 bases between them. CDR3 size: 15 residues. CDR3 bases: TGTGCCAGCAGCCAAGATCACAGAAGCAATCAGCCCCAGCATTTT. This codes for CASSQDHRSNQPQHF.

The genes are TRBV5-4 and TRBJ2-7; TRBD1 matches 10 bases. The trim removed 4 bases at V and 1 base at J, leaving 5 bases unmatched. Germline V gene data show CDR1 as SGHNT and CDR2 as YYREEE (reference sequence). The CDR3 totals 15 residues. The CDR3 nucleotides read TGTGCCAGCAGCACCGACAGGGGGCAATCCTACGAGCAGTACTTC. It codes for CASSTDRGQSYEQYF.

The chain is built from TRBV18 and TRBJ1-3; no firm D call. Trimming took 7 bases from V and 0 from J, leaving 13 bases between them. CDR1 and CDR2 from the germline V gene are KGHSH and LQKENI. This CDR3 contains 15 residues. CDR3 in DNA: TGTGCCAGCTACCGGTTAGGGAGCTCTGGAAACACCATATATTTT. This encodes CASYRLGSSGNTIYF.

The chain carries TRBV9 and TRBJ2-7; 9 bases map to TRBD1. V dropped 3 bases and J dropped 4; count of bases not matched to a gene: 8. The CDR3 is made up of 15 amino acids. CDR1 SGDLS and CDR2 YYNGEE come from the germline V gene. In DNA form, the CDR3 reads TGTGCCAGCAGCGCCCGGACAGGGGAGGGATACGAGCAGTACTTC. It specifies CASSARTGEGYEQYF.

The V and J genes are TRBV24-1 and TRBJ1-3, with D perhaps TRBD1 (5 bases). The germline V gene has CDR1 KGHDR and CDR2 SFDVKD. The CDR3 loop spans 16 amino acids. The ends were cut back, 5 bases at V and 0 bases at J, with 13 bases in the middle. The CDR3 DNA reads as TGTGCCACCAGTGGAACAGGCCCGGGCTCTGGAAACACCATATATTTT. Its protein product is CATSGTGPGSGNTIYF.

The V and J genes are TRBV24-1 and TRBJ2-4; possibly TRBD1 or TRBD2 for D (5 bases each). The germline CDR1 and CDR2 sequences are KGHDR and SFDVKD. The ends were cut back, 4 bases at V and 7 bases at J, with 16 bases in the middle. This CDR3 has 15 amino acids. The CDR3 sequence is CATSDTGTLGNIQYF. For the CDR3, the DNA is TGTGCCACCAGTGACACCGGGACCCTGGGGAACATTCAGTACTTC.

This chain uses TRBV6-2 or TRBV6-3 with TRBJ2-7; D might be TRBD2 (5 bases). Trimming pared 2 bases from V and 4 bases from J, leaving 9 bases between. In germline, CDR1 is MNHEY, CDR2 SVGEGT. This CDR3 has 13 amino acids. CDR3 sequence (DNA): TGTGCCAGCAGTTACCGGACGGGGTACGAGCAGTACTTC. Protein sequence: CASSYRTGYEQYF.

The chain joins TRBV4-3 to TRBJ1-3; D ambiguous. V was shortened by 1 base and J by 0 bases, with 7 bases between the two germline ends. Germline V gives CDR1 LGHNA, CDR2 YSLEER. The CDR3 sequence is 15 residues long. The CDR3, as DNA: TGCGCCAGCAGCCAAGGGAGATCCTCTGGAAACACCATATATTTT. It yields the protein CASSQGRSSGNTIYF.

V is TRBV7-3 and J is TRBJ2-5, with D perhaps TRBD2 (6 bases). This CDR3 has 13 residues. Trimming left V 1 base short and J 7 bases short, with 10 bases between. Germline assignment: CDR1 SGHTA and CDR2 FQGTGA. Written as DNA, the CDR3 is TGTGCCAGCAGCTTAAACGGGGGAGGGACCCAGTACTTC. Translated: CASSLNGGGTQYF.

This clone was found once. The chain uses TRBV30 and TRBJ1-1; 10 bases are shared with TRBD1. CDR1 and CDR2 (germline): GTSNPN, SVGIG (reference sequence). Losses at the gene ends were 3 bases for V and 11 bases for J; bases not matched to a gene: 9. This CDR3 has 13 amino acids. CDR3 nucleotides: TGTGCCTGGAGCGGGGACAGGGGTATCGGGGCTTTCTTT. Translated: CAWSGDRGIGAFF.

The chain links TRBV25-1 to TRBJ1-1; D is possibly TRBD1 (5 bases). CDR1 MGHDK and CDR2 SYGVNS come from the germline V gene. Trimming stripped 1 base from V and 3 bases from J, with 9 bases between. This CDR3 has 14 amino acids. The CDR3 spells CASSEWGVDTEAFF. The CDR3 nucleotides read TGTGCCAGCAGTGAATGGGGCGTCGACACTGAAGCTTTCTTT.

The gene calls are TRBV7-3 and TRBJ1-1; TRBD1 matches at 8 bases. Trimming took 5 bases from V and 4 from J; bases not matched to a gene: 9. The CDR3 totals 15 residues. Germline CDR1 is SGHTA and CDR2 is FQGTGA. CDR3 bases: TGTGCCAGCAGCGTAGGGACAGGCCCGAGCACTGAAGCTTTCTTT. Residues: CASSVGTGPSTEAFF.

This clone appeared a few times. The chain joins TRBV7-3 to TRBJ1-1; possible D gene TRBD1, 6 bases. V shed 6 bases and J shed 3 bases, with 11 bases lying between them. From germline, CDR1 is SGHTA and CDR2 FQGTGA. The CDR3 is 13 amino acids. The CDR3 DNA reads TGTGCCAGCAGGCAGGGGTACGACACTGAAGCTTTCTTT. Its translation: CASRQGYDTEAFF. Using reference TRBV7-3 and TRBJ1-1 for the parts outside the CDR3, the full variable domain is GAGVSQTPSNKVTEKGKYVELRCDPISGHTALYWYRQSLGQGPEFLIYFQGTGAADDSGLPNDRFFAVRPEGSVSTLKIQRTERGDSAVYLCASRQGYDTEAFFGQGTRLTVV.

V usage is TRBV28 and J usage is TRBJ2-7; 12 bases match TRBD2. With 3 bases clipped from V and 0 bases from J, the junction kept 9 bases outside the gene matches. Per the germline V gene, CDR1 is MDHEN and CDR2 is SYDVKM. The CDR3 contains 18 residues. The CDR3 reads CASSFLGLAGKTSYEQYF. DNA for the CDR3: TGTGCCAGCAGTTTTCTCGGACTAGCGGGGAAAACCTCCTACGAGCAGTACTTC.

The chain recombines TRBV10-3 with TRBJ1-6; D uncertain. Germline CDR1 ENHRY, CDR2 SYGVKD. This CDR3 comprises 17 residues. V lost 3 bases and J lost 0, with 12 bases in between. The CDR3 here is CAISETDTSSYNSPLHF. CDR3 sequence (DNA): TGTGCCATCAGTGAAACCGACACGAGCTCCTATAATTCACCCCTCCACTTT.

The chain joins TRBV18 to TRBJ2-1; 7 positions match TRBD2. This CDR3 comprises 16 residues. Germline CDR1 KGHSH, CDR2 LQKENI. The J segment lost 6 bases and the V segment lost 3 bases, leaving 11 bases of the junction unmatched. CDR3 coding DNA: TGTGCCAGCTCACCGAGGCTAGCGGAAGTTTCCAATGAGCAGTTCTTC. It encodes CASSPRLAEVSNEQFF.

The chain employs TRBV5-4 and TRBJ2-5; D could derive from TRBD1 or TRBD2 (5 bases each). The ends were cut back, 4 bases at V and 4 bases at J, with 17 bases in the middle. Looked up from germline, CDR1 is SGHNT and CDR2 is YYREEE (reference sequence). There are 15 residues in the CDR3. The CDR3 protein is CASSPEPGRGETQYF. Here the CDR3 DNA reads TGTGCCAGCAGCCCCGAACCGGGAAGGGGAGAGACCCAGTACTTC.

CDR3: CASSFRIKNTEAFF. The CDR3 bases are TGTGCCAGCAGTTTTCGGATTAAGAACACTGAAGCTTTCTTT. This chain connects TRBV27 to TRBJ1-1; D call uncertain. The CDR3 length is 14 residues. V was trimmed by 3 bases and J by 1 base, leaving 9 bases between them. Germline lookup yields CDR1 MNHEY and CDR2 SMNVEV (reference sequence).

This clone has a single count. This chain uses TRBV6-5 with TRBJ2-3, with 7 positions matching TRBD2. CDR1 and CDR2 (germline): MNHEY, SVGAGI. There are 14 residues in the CDR3. The V segment lost 6 bases and the J segment 0 bases; nucleotides outside the gene matches: 3. Written as DNA, the CDR3 is TGTGCCAGCAGACGGGGACTAAGCACAGATACGCAGTATTTT. Encoded protein: CASRRGLSTDTQYF.

The rearrangement uses TRBV5-1 and TRBJ2-2; 7 nucleotides match TRBD2. Trimming at V came to 6 bases and at J to 4 bases, leaving 15 bases not matched to a gene. The CDR3 spans 17 residues. CDR1 is SGHRS and CDR2 is YFSETQ in the germline V gene. Here the CDR3 DNA reads TGCGCCAGCACTGCCCCAGAGCGGGGAGAGGGCACCGGGGAGCTGTTTTTT. Its translation: CASTAPERGEGTGELFF.

The chain couples TRBV4-3 to TRBJ2-7; 8 positions match TRBD2. This CDR3 has 16 residues. The V segment lost 0 bases and the J segment 0 bases; nucleotides outside the gene matches: 4. Germline CDR1 and CDR2: LGHNA and YSLEER. The CDR3 protein is CASSQEASGGSYEQYF. CDR3 nucleotides: TGCGCCAGCAGCCAAGAAGCGAGCGGGGGCTCCTACGAGCAGTACTTC.

The rearrangement uses TRBV9 and TRBJ1-3, with D possibly TRBD1 on 6 matching bases. V was clipped by 4 bases and J by 4 bases, with 18 bases between them. This CDR3 spans 16 amino acids. Germline V gives CDR1 SGDLS, CDR2 YYNGEE. CDR3 protein: CASSPYSTGHGNTIYF. The CDR3 region has the DNA TGTGCCAGCAGCCCTTATTCGACAGGTCACGGAAACACCATATATTTT.

This clone was recorded a few times. The V gene is TRBV6-4, the J gene TRBJ2-2, with 13 bases identical to TRBD2. Germline values: CDR1 MRHNA, CDR2 SNTAGT. With 5 bases clipped from V and 5 bases from J, the junction kept 5 bases outside the gene matches. The CDR3 is 16 residues long. Here the CDR3 DNA reads TGTGCCAGCAGTTGGACTAGCGGGAGCGGGACCGGGGAGCTGTTTTTT. Encoded protein: CASSWTSGSGTGELFF.

The chain carries TRBV24-1 and TRBJ2-2; 10 bases agree with TRBD2. CDR3 length: 17 residues. Germline loops: CDR1 KGHDR, CDR2 SFDVKD. V lost 4 bases to trimming and J lost 9 bases; unmatched junction nucleotides: 13. The CDR3 sequence is CATSDPAKASGSRELFF. As DNA, the CDR3 is TGTGCCACCAGTGACCCCGCAAAGGCTAGCGGGAGTCGGGAGCTGTTTTTT.

The V call is TRBV14, the J call TRBJ2-5, with 12 bases fitting TRBD2. The CDR3 is 15 residues long. Germline CDR1 SGHDN, CDR2 FVKESK. With 1 base clipped from V and 9 bases from J, the junction kept 6 bases outside the gene matches. In DNA form, the CDR3 reads TGTGCCAGCAGCCAAGCGCCTAGCGGGAGGGAGGCCCAGTACTTC. This sequence encodes CASSQAPSGREAQYF.

V is TRBV30 and J is TRBJ1-3; D remains unclear. The CDR3 length is 13 residues. V shed 0 bases and J shed 3 bases, with 6 bases lying between them. The germline CDR1 and CDR2 sequences are GTSNPN and SVGIG (reference sequence). CDR3 loop: CAWSVAFGNTIYF. DNA for the CDR3: TGTGCCTGGAGTGTCGCCTTTGGAAACACCATATATTTT. The entire variable domain, with the rest obtained from reference TRBV30 and TRBJ1-3, is as follows: SQTIHQWPATLVQPVGSPLSLECTVEGTSNPNLYWYRQAAGRGLQLLFYSVGIGQISSEVPQNLSASRPQDRQFILSSKKLLLSDSGFYLCAWSVAFGNTIYFGEGSWLTVV.

The chain recombines TRBV7-9 with TRBJ2-1; no reliable D call. This CDR3 spans 13 amino acids. Per germline, CDR1 SEHNR and CDR2 FQNEAQ (reference sequence). With 2 bases removed from V and 4 bases from J, the gap between germline ends came to 6 bases. CDR3 nucleotide sequence: TGTGCCAGCAGCTTACCAGCGTACAATGAGCAGTTCTTC. It specifies CASSLPAYNEQFF.